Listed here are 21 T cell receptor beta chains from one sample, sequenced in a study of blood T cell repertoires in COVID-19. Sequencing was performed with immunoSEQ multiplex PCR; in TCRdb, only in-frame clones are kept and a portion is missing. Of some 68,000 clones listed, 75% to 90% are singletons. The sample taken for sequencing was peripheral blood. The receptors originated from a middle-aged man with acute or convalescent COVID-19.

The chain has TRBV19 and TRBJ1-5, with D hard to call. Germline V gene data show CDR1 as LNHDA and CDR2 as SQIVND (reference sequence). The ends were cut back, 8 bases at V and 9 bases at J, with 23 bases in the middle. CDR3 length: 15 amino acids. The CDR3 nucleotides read TGTGCCAGTCTCGTCGCGGCGGGCGCAGATCGGCCCCAGCATTTT. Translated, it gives CASLVAAGADRPQHF. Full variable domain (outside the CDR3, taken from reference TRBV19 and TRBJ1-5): DGGITQSPKYLFRKEGQNVTLSCEQNLNHDAMYWYRQDPGQGLRLIYYSQIVNDFQKGDIAEGYSVSREKKESFPLTVTSAQKNPTAFYLCASLVAAGADRPQHFGDGTRLSIL.

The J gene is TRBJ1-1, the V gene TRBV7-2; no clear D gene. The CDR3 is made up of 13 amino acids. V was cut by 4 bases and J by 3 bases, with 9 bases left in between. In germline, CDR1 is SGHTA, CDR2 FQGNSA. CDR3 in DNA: TGTGCCAGCAGCTCCTCTGCGTACACTGAAGCTTTCTTT. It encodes CASSSSAYTEAFF.

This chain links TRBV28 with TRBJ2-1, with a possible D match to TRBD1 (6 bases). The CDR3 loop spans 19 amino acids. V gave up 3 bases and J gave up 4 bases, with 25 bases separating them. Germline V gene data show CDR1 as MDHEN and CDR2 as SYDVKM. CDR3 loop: CASSFISFRGEEGYNEQFF. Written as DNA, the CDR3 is TGTGCCAGCAGTTTTATTTCTTTCAGGGGTGAAGAGGGTTACAATGAGCAGTTCTTC.

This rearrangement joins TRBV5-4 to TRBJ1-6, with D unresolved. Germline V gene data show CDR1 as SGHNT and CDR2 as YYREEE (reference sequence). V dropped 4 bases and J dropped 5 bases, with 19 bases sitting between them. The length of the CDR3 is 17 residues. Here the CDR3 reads CASSTPVGVGNNSPLHF. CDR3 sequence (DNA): TGTGCCAGCAGCACCCCGGTAGGAGTTGGAAATAATTCACCCCTCCACTTT.

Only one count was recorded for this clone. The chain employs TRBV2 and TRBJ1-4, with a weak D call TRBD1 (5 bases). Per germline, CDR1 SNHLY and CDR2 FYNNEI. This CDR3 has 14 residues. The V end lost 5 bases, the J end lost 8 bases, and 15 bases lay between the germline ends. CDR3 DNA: TGTGCCAGCAGTAGGGCCCTGGGGGGAGAAAAACTGTTTTTT. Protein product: CASSRALGGEKLFF.

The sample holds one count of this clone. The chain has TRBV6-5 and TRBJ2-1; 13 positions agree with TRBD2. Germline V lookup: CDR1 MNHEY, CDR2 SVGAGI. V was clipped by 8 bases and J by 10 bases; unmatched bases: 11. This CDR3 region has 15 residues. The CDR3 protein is CASVRRLAGGGEQFF. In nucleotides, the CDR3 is TGTGCCAGCGTGCGCAGACTAGCGGGAGGTGGAGAGCAGTTCTTC.

In DNA form, the CDR3 reads TGTGCCAGCAGCCAAGATACAGGGATGGGAAAGACCCAGTACTTC. It is translated as CASSQDTGMGKTQYF. The chain links TRBV3-1 (or the pseudogene TRBV3-2) to TRBJ2-5; tentative D call: TRBD1 (6 bases). Trimming took 0 bases from V and 6 from J, leaving 14 bases between them. CDR1 and CDR2 (germline): LGHDT, YNNKEL (reference sequence). The CDR3 is 15 amino acids.

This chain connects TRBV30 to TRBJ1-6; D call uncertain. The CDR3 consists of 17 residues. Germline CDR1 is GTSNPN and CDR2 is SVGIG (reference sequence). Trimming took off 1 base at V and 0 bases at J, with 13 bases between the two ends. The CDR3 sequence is CAWSGQDLGSYNSPLHF. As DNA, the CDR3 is TGTGCCTGGAGTGGGCAGGACTTGGGCTCCTATAATTCACCCCTCCACTTT.

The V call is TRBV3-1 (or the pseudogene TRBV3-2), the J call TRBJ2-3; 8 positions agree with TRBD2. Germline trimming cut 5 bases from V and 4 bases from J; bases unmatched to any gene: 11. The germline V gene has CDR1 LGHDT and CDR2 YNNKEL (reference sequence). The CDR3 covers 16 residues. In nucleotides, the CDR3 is TGTGCCAGCAGCAGCGGGCGGGAGGTTGTAGCAGATACGCAGTATTTT. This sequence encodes CASSSGREVVADTQYF.

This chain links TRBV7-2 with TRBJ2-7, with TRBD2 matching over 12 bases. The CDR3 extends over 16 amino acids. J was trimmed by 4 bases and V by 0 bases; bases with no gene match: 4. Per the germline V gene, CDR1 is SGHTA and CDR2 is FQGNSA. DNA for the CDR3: TGTGCCAGCAGCTTAGCGACTAGCGGGAGTGGGTACGAGCAGTACTTC. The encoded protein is CASSLATSGSGYEQYF. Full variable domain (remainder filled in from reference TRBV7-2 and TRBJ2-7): GAGVSQSPSNKVTEKGKDVELRCDPISGHTALYWYRQSLGQGLEFLIYFQGNSAPDKSGLPSDRFSAERTGGSVSTLTIQRTQQEDSAVYLCASSLATSGSGYEQYFGPGTRLTVT.

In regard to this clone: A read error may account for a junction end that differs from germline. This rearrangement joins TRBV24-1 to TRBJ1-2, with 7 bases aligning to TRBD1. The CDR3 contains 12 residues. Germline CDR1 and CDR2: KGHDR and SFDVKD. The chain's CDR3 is CATSDRGQTFAF. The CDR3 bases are TGTGCCACCAGTGATAGGGGACAGACATTTGCCTTC.

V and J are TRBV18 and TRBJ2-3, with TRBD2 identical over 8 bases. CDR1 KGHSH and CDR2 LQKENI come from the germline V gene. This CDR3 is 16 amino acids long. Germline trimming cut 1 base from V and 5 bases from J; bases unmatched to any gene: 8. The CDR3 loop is CASSPRALAGRDTQYF. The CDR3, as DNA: TGTGCCAGCTCACCACGTGCCTTAGCGGGAAGAGATACGCAGTATTTT.

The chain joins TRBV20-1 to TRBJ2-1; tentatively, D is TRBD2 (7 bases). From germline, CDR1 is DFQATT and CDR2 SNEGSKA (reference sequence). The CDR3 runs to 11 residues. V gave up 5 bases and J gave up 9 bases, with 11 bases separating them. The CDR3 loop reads CSALGGAEQFF. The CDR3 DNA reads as TGCAGTGCTCTAGGGGGGGCTGAGCAGTTCTTC.

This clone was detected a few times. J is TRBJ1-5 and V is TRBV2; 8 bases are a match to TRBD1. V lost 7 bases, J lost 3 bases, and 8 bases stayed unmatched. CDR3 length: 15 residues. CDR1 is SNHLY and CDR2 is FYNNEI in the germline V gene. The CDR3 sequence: CASTPEQGVNQPQHF. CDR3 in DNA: TGTGCCAGCACGCCAGAACAGGGGGTCAATCAGCCCCAGCATTTT.

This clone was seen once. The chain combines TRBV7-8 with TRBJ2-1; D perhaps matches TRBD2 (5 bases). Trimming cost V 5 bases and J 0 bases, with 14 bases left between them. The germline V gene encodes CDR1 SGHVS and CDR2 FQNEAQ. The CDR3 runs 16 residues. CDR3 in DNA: TGTGCCAGCAGCCGCACCCAGCGGAGCTCCTACAATGAGCAGTTCTTC. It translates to CASSRTQRSSYNEQFF.

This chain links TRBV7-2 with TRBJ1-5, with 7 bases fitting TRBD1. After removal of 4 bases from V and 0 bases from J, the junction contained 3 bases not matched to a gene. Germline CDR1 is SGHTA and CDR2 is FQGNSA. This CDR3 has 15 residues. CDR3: CASSYRGYSNQPQHF. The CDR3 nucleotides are TGTGCCAGCAGCTACAGGGGTTATAGCAATCAGCCCCAGCATTTT.

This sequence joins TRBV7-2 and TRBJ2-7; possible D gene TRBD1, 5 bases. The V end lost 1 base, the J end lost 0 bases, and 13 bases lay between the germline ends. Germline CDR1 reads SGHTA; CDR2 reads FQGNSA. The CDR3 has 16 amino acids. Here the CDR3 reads CASSLGWGGSSYEQYF. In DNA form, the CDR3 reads TGTGCCAGCAGCTTAGGTTGGGGCGGTAGCTCCTACGAGCAGTACTTC.

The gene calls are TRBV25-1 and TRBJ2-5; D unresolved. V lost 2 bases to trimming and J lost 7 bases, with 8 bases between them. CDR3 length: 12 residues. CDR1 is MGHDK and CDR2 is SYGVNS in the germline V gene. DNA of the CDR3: TGTGCCAGCAGTGAACCCTCAGGGACCCAGTACTTC. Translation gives CASSEPSGTQYF.

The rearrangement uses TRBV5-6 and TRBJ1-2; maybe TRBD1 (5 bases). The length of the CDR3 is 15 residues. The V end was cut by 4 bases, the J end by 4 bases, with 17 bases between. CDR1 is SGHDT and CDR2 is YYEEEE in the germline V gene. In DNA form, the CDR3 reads TGTGCCAGCAGCCGACCATCGACAGAACTCTATGGCTACACCTTC. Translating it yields CASSRPSTELYGYTF. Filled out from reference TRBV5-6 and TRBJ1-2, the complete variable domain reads DAGVTQSPTHLIKTRGQQVTLRCSPKSGHDTVSWYQQALGQGPQFIFQYYEEEERQRGNFPDRFSGHQFPNYSSELNVNALLLGDSALYLCASSRPSTELYGYTFGSGTRLTVV.

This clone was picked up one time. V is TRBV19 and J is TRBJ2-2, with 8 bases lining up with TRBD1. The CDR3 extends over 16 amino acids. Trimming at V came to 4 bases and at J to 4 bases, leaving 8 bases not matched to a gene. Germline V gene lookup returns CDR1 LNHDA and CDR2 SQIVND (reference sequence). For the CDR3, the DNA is TGTGCCAGTAGTACCACCGAGACAGGGGTCACCGGGGAGCTGTTTTTT. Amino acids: CASSTTETGVTGELFF.

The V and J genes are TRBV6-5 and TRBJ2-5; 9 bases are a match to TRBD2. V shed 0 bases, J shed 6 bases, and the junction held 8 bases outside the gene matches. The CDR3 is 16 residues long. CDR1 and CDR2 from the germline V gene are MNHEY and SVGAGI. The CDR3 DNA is TGTGCCAGCAGTTACTCGCGGGCTAGCGGGAAACAGACCCAGTACTTC. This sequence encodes CASSYSRASGKQTQYF.